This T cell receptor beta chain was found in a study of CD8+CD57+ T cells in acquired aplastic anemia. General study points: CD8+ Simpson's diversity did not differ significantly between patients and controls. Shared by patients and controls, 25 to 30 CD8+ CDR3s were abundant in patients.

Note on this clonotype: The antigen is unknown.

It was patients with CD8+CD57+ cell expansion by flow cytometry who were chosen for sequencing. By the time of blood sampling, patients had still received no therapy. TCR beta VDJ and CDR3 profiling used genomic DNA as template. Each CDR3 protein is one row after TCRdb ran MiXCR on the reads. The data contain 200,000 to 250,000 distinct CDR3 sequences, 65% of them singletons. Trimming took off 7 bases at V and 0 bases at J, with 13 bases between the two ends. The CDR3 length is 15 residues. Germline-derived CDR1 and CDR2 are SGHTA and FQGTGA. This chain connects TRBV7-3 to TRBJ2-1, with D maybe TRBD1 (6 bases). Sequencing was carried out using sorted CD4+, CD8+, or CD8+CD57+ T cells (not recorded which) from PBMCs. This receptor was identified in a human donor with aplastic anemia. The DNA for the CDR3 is TGTGCCAGCACCTCAGGGGCCAGCTCCTACAATGAGCAGTTCTTC. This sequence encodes CASTSGASSYNEQFF.